Listed below are T cell receptor beta chains from one sample, sequenced in a study of T cell repertoires in ileal Crohn's disease. Produced via immunoSEQ multiplex PCR; TCRdb's table is partial and in-frame only. The sample includes 8,000 to 9,500 clones, 75% to 85% seen only once; the top ten take approximately 11%. The sequenced sample was ileal tissue. Receptors originate from an adult with Crohn's disease. The CDR3 runs from the conserved cysteine through the conserved F or W. Only some rows state a clone size, as once, few, many or a class for expanded clones.

size,V,J,CDR3
NA,TRBV7-9,TRBJ2-2,CASSLITGSTGELFF
NA,TRBV10-1,TRBJ1-6,CARPNSPLHF
NA,TRBV25-1,TRBJ1-1,CASSRQGLGTEAFF
NA,TRBV5-1,TRBJ2-5,CASSTGQGGETQYF
NA,TRBV7-2,TRBJ1-1,CASSWGLNTEAFF
NA,TRBV7-3,TRBJ1-1,CASSLGRGRRMNTEAFF
few,TRBV20-1,TRBJ2-5,CSARDRGLVYF
NA,TRBV5-1,TRBJ2-3,CASSLDGIGTDTQYF
NA,TRBV11-3,TRBJ2-2,CASSSPGQGTGELFF
NA,TRBV9,TRBJ2-2,CASSVATIGGELFF
NA,TRBV28,TRBJ2-1,CASRRAGDPWFF
NA,TRBV5-1,TRBJ1-1,CASSLVATEAFF
once,TRBV18,TRBJ1-1,CASSPAPRGEAFF
NA,TRBV4-2,TRBJ2-1,CASSQASGTTNNEQFF
NA,TRBV28,TRBJ1-4,CASRQGSGKLFF
few,TRBV5-5,TRBJ2-2,CASTVFLVGTGELFF
NA,TRBV5-6,TRBJ2-1,CASSLPMGEQFF
NA,TRBV19,TRBJ1-1,CASSMGRAGNTEAFF
NA,TRBV28,TRBJ2-7,CASSPRGTGGTYEQYF
NA,TRBV5-5,TRBJ1-1,CASSLYLRTGVTEAFF
NA,TRBV28,TRBJ2-1,CASSSGLVSNEQFF
once,TRBV28,TRBJ1-5,CASSSSLGSQPQHF
few,TRBV4-2,TRBJ1-4,CASSQGLQGTNEKLFF
NA,TRBV18,TRBJ1-3,CASSPAGQGRGNTIYF
NA,TRBV27,TRBJ2-6,CASSLLPGANVLTF
few,TRBV2,TRBJ1-4,CASSERTTDEKLFF
NA,TRBV19,TRBJ1-6,CASSTLDRKDSPLHF
NA,TRBV7-9,TRBJ1-2,CASSLIPGPNYGYTF
NA,TRBV20-1,TRBJ1-1,CSAPGASPTFF
NA,TRBV27,TRBJ1-2,CASRRGANYGYTF
NA,TRBV6-6,TRBJ2-5,CASSYPTGGGETQYF
NA,TRBV7-3,TRBJ2-1,CASSFHWAGEDNEQFF
NA,TRBV11-2,TRBJ1-2,CASSLGQGVQSRGYTF
large,TRBV28,TRBJ2-7,CASSFQQGGGSYEQYF
NA,TRBV7-2,TRBJ2-3,CASSLAEDTQYF
few,TRBV19,TRBJ1-5,CASRLRGSNQPQHF
NA,TRBV27,TRBJ2-5,CASSLMGRGRGWETQYF
NA,TRBV27,TRBJ2-5,CASSLFPKRETQYF
NA,TRBV11-2,TRBJ2-2,CASSPPGGVIFGGELFF
once,TRBV7-8,TRBJ2-6,CASSLRAGVLTF
NA,TRBV5-1,TRBJ2-3,CASSLDATLAGRSNTQYF
NA,TRBV18,TRBJ1-2,CASSPQDRGYLGYTF
NA,TRBV4-1,TRBJ1-2,CASSQDPHGTGAFAGGYTF
once,TRBV6-1,TRBJ2-7,CASSEIHVQYF
few,TRBV7-2,TRBJ2-1,CASSQQTGTEQFF
NA,TRBV10-3,TRBJ1-1,CAISESQVAEAFF
NA,TRBV7-8,TRBJ2-3,CASSLLYRDTQYF
once,TRBV7-9,TRBJ2-1,CASSSNTGTGSYNEQFF
NA,TRBV28,TRBJ2-3,CASSLGLTSGTSSTDTQYF
NA,TRBV7-7,TRBJ2-5,CASSFSGGLQTQYF
NA,TRBV28,TRBJ2-4,CATYSWTEKNIQYF
NA,TRBV30,TRBJ2-7,CAWSATGEFSYEQYF
NA,TRBV5-4,TRBJ2-2,CASSLRLGNTGELFF